The source of this TCR beta chain is a study of blood T cell repertoires in COVID-19 (dated by TCRdb to between 2020 and 2021). A note on the overall study: The collaborator samples originated in the United States, Italy and Spain and spanned the acute and convalescent phases of COVID-19. The prospective study material was composed of cDNA or gDNA derived from T cells, B-cell-depleted T cells, or PBMCs. Subjects who had been exposed to COVID-19, were actively infected with it, or had recovered from it provided the deeply sampled blood TCRbeta repertoires that made up the dataset. The repertoires were released in a freely available public database meant as a resource for research on the immune response to SARS-CoV-2. The samples were drawn from two sources: the first 160 participants of the ongoing ImmuneRACE study, and fewer than 1,500 subjects contributed by 6 global collaborators. Sample metadata almost always included a de-identified subject ID, COVID-19 status, age in years and sex. HLA class I and class II types, where available, came from metadata supplied by the sample provider rather than from assay-based typing.

Overall study outcomes, separate from this receptor: The quantity of clinical and demographic metadata differed by source and by participant and was supplied without curation.

The CDR3, cysteine through phenylalanine, is 17 amino acids long. Here the CDR3 DNA is all that survives: 51 bases in frame from base 1. CDR1 and CDR2 (WSHSY, SAAADI) derive from the germline V gene. V sheds 3 bases and J sheds 9 bases, leaving 24 bases between their ends. TCRbeta CDR3 regions were amplified from genomic DNA by means of the immunoSEQ Assay, a bias-controlled multiplex PCR. Turning to the authors' computational methods: The number of nucleated cells in each sample was estimated from the amplification of reference gene primers within the assay. Sequence reads were collapsed and filtered to measure the absolute abundance of every unique TCRbeta CDR3 rearrangement. For each sample, productive Simpson clonality was calculated by taking the square root of Simpson's diversity index across productive rearrangements. Drawn from immuneACCESS, this table holds only the in-frame rearrangements with V and J called that TCRdb kept. Clones are partly lost; checked studies trace under half to an unresolved V gene and leave the rest unexplained. V, J and clone size are taken as reported in that table, and D and trimming were inferred from the DNA itself. The sample contains about 150,000 clones, around 80% of them found a single time. Jointly, the top ten make up 4% to 4.5% of the sample.

Collaborating institutions collected whole blood in K2EDTA tubes following their own protocols. Collaborator samples were shipped for TCRbeta analysis as frozen whole blood, isolated PBMCs, or DNA extracted from either sample type. This clone has only a few counts. No antigen is known for it. No base quality values were provided; no much bigger clone lies one nucleotide off. The sequence joins TRBV10-2 to TRBJ2-1; a tentative D match to TRBD2 spans 6 bases. The TCR sequence derives from a man aged 55 to 70 with acute or convalescent COVID-19. Sequenced sample: peripheral blood. The sequenced DNA: TGCGCCAGCAGTGAAACTTTTGGGGACTCACCCATGGCTGAGCAGTTCTTC. Translated, this is CASSETFGDSPMAEQFF.